The 24 T cell receptor beta chains listed next were all sequenced from one sample in a study of Tregs in tolerant kidney transplant recipients. Using immunoSEQ multiplex PCR, the repertoire was profiled, and TCRdb retains in-frame clones only, with some absent. Of approximately 99,000 clones listed, 90% are singletons. This material consisted of CD4+ T cells from blood, taken before the transplant. These receptors all stem from a human donor who received a combined kidney and bone marrow transplant.

The CDR3: CASSSTGQAFYGYTF. CDR3 coding DNA: TGTGCCAGCTCGTCCACCGGACAGGCCTTTTATGGCTACACCTTC. The genes are TRBV18 and TRBJ1-2, with 7 bases fitting TRBD1. The CDR3 is made up of 15 amino acids. After removal of 6 bases from V and 5 bases from J, the junction contained 12 bases not matched to a gene. Germline assignment: CDR1 KGHSH and CDR2 LQKENI.

The chain is built from TRBV11-2 and TRBJ1-1; a weak D match, TRBD1 (5 bases). Deletions cut 5 bases from V and 0 bases from J, with 10 bases between. Germline CDR1 and CDR2: SGHAT and FQNNGV. The CDR3 covers 14 residues. CDR3 nucleotides: TGTGCCAGCAGCGTGAAAGGGGTGAACACTGAAGCTTTCTTT. Its protein is CASSVKGVNTEAFF. The entire variable domain, with the rest obtained from reference TRBV11-2 and TRBJ1-1, is as follows: EAGVAQSPRYKIIEKRQSVAFWCNPISGHATLYWYQQILGQGPKLLIQFQNNGVVDDSQLPKDRFSAERLKGVDSTLKIQPAKLEDSAVYLCASSVKGVNTEAFFGQGTRLTVV.

The V and J genes are TRBV19 and TRBJ2-3, with TRBD2 identical over 9 bases. This CDR3 has 14 residues. Losses at the gene ends were 6 bases for V and 4 bases for J; bases not matched to a gene: 5. Germline CDR1 is LNHDA and CDR2 is SQIVND (reference sequence). The CDR3 sequence is CASRVAGASDTQYF. The DNA for the CDR3 is TGTGCCAGTAGGGTAGCGGGAGCCTCAGATACGCAGTATTTT.

J is TRBJ2-1 and V is TRBV7-2; 11 nucleotides line up with TRBD1. This CDR3 spans 16 amino acids. V gave up 1 base and J gave up 8 bases; unmatched junction bases: 7. The germline V gene encodes CDR1 SGHTA and CDR2 FQGNSA. CDR3 protein: CASSLGGQGAKDEQFF. In DNA form, the CDR3 reads TGTGCCAGCAGCTTAGGCGGACAGGGGGCGAAAGATGAGCAGTTCTTC.

The rearrangement uses TRBV11-2 and TRBJ1-1, with 12 nucleotides matching TRBD1. V trimming: 5 bases; J trimming: 3 bases; junction bases outside the gene matches: 4. The CDR3 consists of 15 residues. Per germline, CDR1 SGHAT and CDR2 FQNNGV. The CDR3 spells CASSIRDRGHTEAFF. The CDR3 DNA reads as TGTGCCAGCAGCATCCGGGACAGGGGGCACACTGAAGCTTTCTTT.

V and J are TRBV19 and TRBJ1-2; D is possibly TRBD1 (5 bases). The CDR3 runs to 16 residues. V shed 3 bases and J shed 0 bases, with 14 bases lying between them. Germline V CDR1 and CDR2: LNHDA, SQIVND (reference sequence). The chain's CDR3 is CASSIGGRVANYGYTF. The CDR3 DNA reads TGTGCCAGTAGTATCGGGGGGAGGGTAGCTAACTATGGCTACACCTTC.

The chain has TRBV6-1 and TRBJ1-1, with a possible D match to TRBD1 (6 bases). CDR3 length: 14 amino acids. In germline, CDR1 is MNHNS, CDR2 SASEGT. Trimming pared 5 bases from V and 5 bases from J, leaving 15 bases between. The DNA for the CDR3 is TGTGCCAGCAGTCTTCAGGGGACGGGAACTGAAGCTTTCTTT. Protein product: CASSLQGTGTEAFF.

The V and J genes are TRBV6-6 and TRBJ2-7; D may be TRBD2 (6 bases). The V gene lost 2 bases and the J gene lost 6 bases, with 14 bases spanning the gap. Germline CDR1 and CDR2: MNHNY and SVGAGI (reference sequence). This CDR3 region has 14 residues. The DNA of the CDR3 is TGTGCCAGCAGTTACGGCGGGACCTGGGGCGAGCAGTACTTC. Protein sequence: CASSYGGTWGEQYF.

This clone showed up just once. This sequence joins TRBV27 and TRBJ2-5; 9 bases agree with TRBD1. J lost 2 bases, V lost 2 bases, and 3 bases had no gene match. Germline CDR1 reads MNHEY; CDR2 reads SMNVEV (reference sequence). This CDR3 contains 15 residues. The chain's CDR3 is CASSLDGTGQETQYF. CDR3 nucleotide sequence: TGTGCCAGCAGTTTAGACGGGACAGGGCAAGAGACCCAGTACTTC.

This chain uses TRBV6-1 with TRBJ2-7; 8 positions agree with TRBD1. Germline V CDR1 and CDR2: MNHNS, SASEGT. With V trimmed by 6 bases and J by 3 bases, 4 bases remained unmatched. The length of the CDR3 is 13 residues. The CDR3 sequence is CASSGQGFYEQYF. CDR3 DNA sequence: TGTGCCAGCAGCGGACAGGGTTTCTACGAGCAGTACTTC.

The CDR3 protein is CASSYSSGGYGNTIYF. DNA for the CDR3: TGTGCCAGCAGTTACAGTAGCGGGGGCTATGGAAACACCATATATTTT. This chain links TRBV6-5 with TRBJ1-3; D is possibly TRBD1 (6 bases). The V gene lost 2 bases and the J gene lost 3 bases, with 14 bases spanning the gap. The CDR3 is 16 amino acids. In germline, CDR1 is MNHEY, CDR2 SVGAGI.

The chain carries TRBV9 and TRBJ2-3; 7 positions match TRBD2. Germline lookup yields CDR1 SGDLS and CDR2 YYNGEE. Trimming cost V 0 bases and J 3 bases; bases outside gene matches: 4. CDR3 length: 15 residues. CDR3: CASSVGSGVTDTQYF. The CDR3 DNA follows: TGTGCCAGCAGCGTAGGCAGCGGGGTGACAGATACGCAGTATTTT.

This clone has only a few counts. This chain uses TRBV28 with TRBJ2-7; D may be TRBD1 (5 bases). Germline CDR1 and CDR2: MDHEN and SYDVKM. Trimming left V 3 bases short and J 7 bases short, with 13 bases between. This CDR3 comprises 13 residues. CDR3 region: CASSFGQGWEQYF. The CDR3 coding sequence is TGTGCCAGCAGTTTCGGCCAGGGTTGGGAGCAGTACTTC.

This chain links TRBV10-3 with TRBJ2-7; TRBD1 matches at 8 bases. CDR1 and CDR2 (germline): ENHRY, SYGVKD. Unmatched junction bases numbered 2, after V lost 4 bases and J lost 0 bases. The CDR3 is 14 amino acids. In DNA, the CDR3 is TGTGCCATCAGTGGAGGACAGGGCTCCTACGAGCAGTACTTC. This gives the protein CAISGGQGSYEQYF.

The chain is built from TRBV6-5 and TRBJ1-1; perhaps TRBD1 as D (5 bases). The CDR3 length is 15 residues. V was shortened by 4 bases and J by 0 bases, with 12 bases between the two germline ends. The germline CDR1 and CDR2 sequences are MNHEY and SVGAGI. This CDR3 is CASSSRQSMNTEAFF. CDR3 coding DNA: TGTGCCAGCAGTTCCAGACAGTCGATGAACACTGAAGCTTTCTTT.

This rearrangement joins TRBV5-6 to TRBJ2-2; 7 nucleotides match TRBD1. The CDR3 totals 14 residues. Germline-derived CDR1 and CDR2 are SGHDT and YYEEEE. V trimming: 4 bases; J trimming: 1 base; junction bases outside the gene matches: 1. As DNA, the CDR3 is TGTGCCAGCAGCAGGGACAGGAACACCGGGGAGCTGTTTTTT. Encoded protein: CASSRDRNTGELFF.

V usage is TRBV6-5 and J usage is TRBJ1-1; 7 bases line up with TRBD1. J lost 7 bases, V lost 1 base, and 3 bases had no gene match. The germline V gene encodes CDR1 MNHEY and CDR2 SVGAGI. The CDR3 loop spans 13 amino acids. The CDR3 DNA reads TGTGCCAGCAGTTACTACAGGGGTGGTGAAGCTTTCTTT. Amino acid sequence: CASSYYRGGEAFF.

CDR3 amino acids: CASSPGISGGTLLETQYF. The DNA of the CDR3 is TGCGCCAGCAGCCCTGGAATCAGCGGGGGGACGTTACTAGAGACCCAGTACTTC. The chain combines TRBV5-1 with TRBJ2-5, with 9 bases that match TRBD2. V was clipped by 4 bases and J by 4 bases; unmatched bases: 17. The CDR3 length is 18 residues. CDR1 and CDR2 from the germline V gene are SGHRS and YFSETQ.

The chain employs TRBV19 and TRBJ2-6; TRBD1 aligns across 7 bases. The CDR3 sequence is 18 residues long. V shed 3 bases and J 2 bases; nucleotides not matched to a gene: 10. Germline-derived CDR1 and CDR2 are LNHDA and SQIVND (reference sequence). The CDR3 spells CASSIQDRLEPGANVLTF. CDR3 DNA: TGTGCCAGTAGTATTCAGGACAGGCTCGAACCTGGGGCCAACGTCCTGACTTTC.

The chain joins TRBV4-1 to TRBJ2-4; 7 bases align to TRBD2. With V trimmed by 0 bases and J by 5 bases, 10 bases remained unmatched. CDR1 MGHRA and CDR2 YSYEKL come from the germline V gene. CDR3 size: 17 residues. The DNA for the CDR3 is TGCGCCAGCAGCCAAGAGGGGGGGTTGGACGGTGAAAACATTCAGTACTTC. This codes for CASSQEGGLDGENIQYF.

CDR3 sequence reads: CASSFVAGAMEDTQYF. The CDR3 DNA reads as TGCGCCAGCAGCTTCGTAGCGGGGGCCATGGAAGATACGCAGTATTTT. The rearrangement uses TRBV5-1 and TRBJ2-3; 9 bases are shared with TRBD2. In germline, CDR1 is SGHRS, CDR2 YFSETQ. This CDR3 has 16 amino acids. V shed 2 bases and J 5 bases; nucleotides not matched to a gene: 9.

The V call is TRBV5-5, the J call TRBJ2-7; 9 bases align to TRBD1. V lost 4 bases, J lost 4 bases, and 9 bases stayed unmatched. In germline, CDR1 is SGHKS, CDR2 YYEKEE (reference sequence). The CDR3 extends over 15 amino acids. This CDR3 is CASSRGTGLSYEQYF. Here the CDR3 DNA reads TGTGCCAGCAGCAGAGGGACAGGGCTTTCTTACGAGCAGTACTTC. Based on the CDR3 plus reference TRBV5-5 and TRBJ2-7, the full variable domain is DAGVTQSPTHLIKTRGQQVTLRCSPISGHKSVSWYQQVLGQGPQFIFQYYEKEERGRGNFPDRFSARQFPNYSSELNVNALLLGDSALYLCASSRGTGLSYEQYFGPGTRLTVT.

The genes are TRBV28 and TRBJ2-3; D may be TRBD2 (5 bases). There are 14 residues in the CDR3. The V gene lost 2 bases and the J gene lost 4 bases, with 10 bases spanning the gap. The germline V gene has CDR1 MDHEN and CDR2 SYDVKM. The CDR3 loop is CASSLGVSADTQYF. CDR3 in DNA: TGTGCCAGCAGTTTAGGGGTTAGCGCAGATACGCAGTATTTT.

The chain links TRBV5-1 to TRBJ2-1; the D gene is possibly TRBD2 (6 bases). Germline V gene sequence: CDR1 SGHRS, CDR2 YFSETQ. Trimming stripped 0 bases from V and 5 bases from J, with 12 bases between. The CDR3 is 15 amino acids. The CDR3 sequence: CASSLAGGRHNEQFF. The CDR3 DNA follows: TGCGCCAGCAGCTTGGCCGGGGGTCGACACAATGAGCAGTTCTTC.